The sequence of this T cell receptor beta chain was determined in a study of blood T cell repertoires in COVID-19. TCRdb keeps only in-frame clones here, not all; method: immunoSEQ multiplex PCR. This sample has approximately 210,000 clones; approximately 81% occur once, and the top ten carry approximately 10%. V was cut by 0 bases and J by 4 bases, with 9 bases left in between. Germline loops: CDR1 SGHRS, CDR2 YFSETQ. CDR3 length: 14 amino acids. This chain uses TRBV5-1 with TRBJ2-3; D is undetermined. The clonotype was recovered from an elderly woman with COVID-19, enrolled during active disease. The source material was peripheral blood. Here the CDR3 DNA reads TGCGCCAGCAGCTTGGTGGGCCAGCCAGATACGCAGTATTTT. This translates into CASSLVGQPDTQYF.